This passage covers 8 T cell receptor beta chains from one sample sequenced in a study of CD8 T cells in ankylosing spondylitis. General study points: Several highly homologous variants made up a TCR beta motif, and this motif appeared characteristic of ankylosing spondylitis blood.

Their target antigens are unknown. TCRdb independently ran MiXCR on the 5' RACE reads; one entry per CDR3 protein. This sample has hundreds of thousands of distinct CDR3 sequences, with roughly 12% found just once. Sequences were obtained from blood, either unsorted or a sorted T cell fraction (not recorded which). All receptors derive from a male donor with ankylosing spondylitis.

This clonotype was counted a few times. The chain combines TRBV5-6 with TRBJ2-7; 7 positions match TRBD1. CDR3 length: 14 residues. The V gene end was trimmed by 3 bases and the J gene end by 3 bases; junction bases not matched to a gene: 6. Germline CDR1 reads SGHDT; CDR2 reads YYEEEE. The chain's CDR3 is CASSWTGKRYEQYF. CDR3 bases: TGTGCCAGCAGCTGGACAGGTAAACGCTACGAGCAGTACTTC.

The V and J genes are TRBV4-1 and TRBJ1-2; no reliable D call. The V gene lost 4 bases and the J gene lost 3 bases, with 12 bases spanning the gap. This CDR3 spans 14 amino acids. The germline CDR1 and CDR2 sequences are MGHRA and YSYEKL. CDR3 in DNA: TGCGCCAGCAGCCGCCCTGGAGGGTACTATGGCTACACCTTC. Translation gives CASSRPGGYYGYTF.

A few counts support this clonotype. The V and J genes are TRBV7-2 and TRBJ2-7; weak D call: TRBD2 (6 bases). The V and J ends lost 2 bases and 4 bases respectively, with 15 bases between them. CDR3 length: 15 residues. Per germline, CDR1 SGHTA and CDR2 FQGNSA. DNA for the CDR3: TGTGCCAGCAGCTTAATCGGCGGGGCCCGGTACGAGCAGTACTTC. This encodes CASSLIGGARYEQYF.

In this sample, this clonotype turned up a few times. The CDR3 is CSARDLGMERDQPQHF. DNA for the CDR3: TGCAGTGCTAGAGACCTCGGGATGGAAAGGGATCAGCCCCAGCATTTT. The gene calls are TRBV20-1 and TRBJ1-5; D is ambiguous. The CDR3 runs 16 residues. CDR1 DFQATT and CDR2 SNEGSKA come from the germline V gene (reference sequence). V was shortened by 0 bases and J by 5 bases, with 17 bases between the two germline ends.

The chain is built from TRBV6-1 and TRBJ2-2, with TRBD1 identical over 7 bases. Germline V gene sequence: CDR1 MNHNS, CDR2 SASEGT. V lost 8 bases and J lost 7; bases outside the gene matches: 13. The CDR3 totals 15 residues. As DNA, the CDR3 is TGTGCCAGCGTAGCAGGACAGGCGCCCTTCGGGGAGCTGTTTTTT. This encodes CASVAGQAPFGELFF.

This clonotype was detected only a few times. The chain links TRBV10-3 to TRBJ2-3; D not certain. This CDR3 is 12 amino acids long. Germline-derived CDR1 and CDR2 are ENHRY and SYGVKD. Trimming cost V 6 bases and J 1 base, with 5 bases left between them. The CDR3 bases are TGTGCCATCAGCCGGGGCACAGATACGCAGTATTTT. Translation: CAISRGTDTQYF.

This clonotype was counted at least ten times. CDR3 bases: TGCAGCGTGACCGGGACTAGCGCCCCGGGGGATACGCAGTATTTT. Translation gives CSVTGTSAPGDTQYF. The V and J genes are TRBV29-1 and TRBJ2-3, with 10 bases that match TRBD2. V dropped 6 bases and J dropped 6; count of bases not matched to a gene: 12. Germline CDR1 reads SQVTM; CDR2 reads ANQGSEA. CDR3 size: 15 residues.

The genes are TRBV6-2 or TRBV6-3 and TRBJ1-5, with a weak D call TRBD1 (6 bases). CDR3 length equals 18 residues. The germline CDR1 and CDR2 sequences are MNHEY and SVGEGT. V shed 5 bases and J shed 2 bases, with 22 bases lying between them. CDR3 protein: CASSPLTGNGDRNQPQHF. In DNA form, the CDR3 reads TGTGCCAGCAGTCCCCTTACAGGGAACGGCGATCGCAATCAGCCCCAGCATTTT.